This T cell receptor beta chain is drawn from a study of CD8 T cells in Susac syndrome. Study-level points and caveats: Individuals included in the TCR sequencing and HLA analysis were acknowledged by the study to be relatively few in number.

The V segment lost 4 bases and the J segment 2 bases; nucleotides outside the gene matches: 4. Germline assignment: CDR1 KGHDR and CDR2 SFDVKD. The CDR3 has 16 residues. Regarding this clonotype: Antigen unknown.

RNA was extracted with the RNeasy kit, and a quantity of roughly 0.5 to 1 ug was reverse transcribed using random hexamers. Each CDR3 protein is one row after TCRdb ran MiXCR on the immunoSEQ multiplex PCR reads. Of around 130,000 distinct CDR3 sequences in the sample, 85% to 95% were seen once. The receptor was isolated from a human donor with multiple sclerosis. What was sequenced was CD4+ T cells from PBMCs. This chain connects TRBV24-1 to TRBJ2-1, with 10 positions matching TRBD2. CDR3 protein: CATSDQSGGAYNEQFF. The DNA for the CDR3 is TGTGCCACCAGTGACCAAAGCGGGGGGGCCTACAATGAGCAGTTCTTC.